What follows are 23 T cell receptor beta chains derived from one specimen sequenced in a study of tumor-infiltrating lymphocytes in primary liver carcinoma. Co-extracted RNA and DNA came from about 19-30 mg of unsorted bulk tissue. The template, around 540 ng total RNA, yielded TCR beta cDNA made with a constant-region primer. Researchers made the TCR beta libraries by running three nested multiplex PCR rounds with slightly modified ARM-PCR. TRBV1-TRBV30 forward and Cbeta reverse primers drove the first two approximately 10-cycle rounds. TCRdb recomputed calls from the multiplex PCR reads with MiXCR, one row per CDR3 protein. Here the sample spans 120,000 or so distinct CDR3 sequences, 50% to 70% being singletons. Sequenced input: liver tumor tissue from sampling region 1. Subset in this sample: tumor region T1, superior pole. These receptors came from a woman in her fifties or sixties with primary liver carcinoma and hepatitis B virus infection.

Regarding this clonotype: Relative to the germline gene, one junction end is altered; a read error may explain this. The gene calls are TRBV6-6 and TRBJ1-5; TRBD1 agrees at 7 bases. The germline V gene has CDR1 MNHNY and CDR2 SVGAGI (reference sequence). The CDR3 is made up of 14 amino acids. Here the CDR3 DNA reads TGTGCCAACAGTTACGACAGGGCGGATGAGCCCCAGCATTTT. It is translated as CANSYDRADEPQHF.

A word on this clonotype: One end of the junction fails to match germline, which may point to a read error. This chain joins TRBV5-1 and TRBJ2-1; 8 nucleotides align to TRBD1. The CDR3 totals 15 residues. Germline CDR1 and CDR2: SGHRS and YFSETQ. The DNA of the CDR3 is TGCGCCAGCAGCTTGGTCAGGGGGCAACACAATGAGCAGCTCTTC. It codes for CASSLVRGQHNEQLF.

The CDR3 DNA follows: TGTGCCAGCAGCGTCGGGTCGGCCGGCAAGCAGTACTTC. Its translation is CASSVGSAGKQYF. The chain links TRBV13 to TRBJ2-7; no clear D. There are 13 residues in the CDR3. Germline V gene lookup returns CDR1 PRHDT and CDR2 FYEKMQ (reference sequence). Deletions cut 5 bases from V and 8 bases from J, with 16 bases between.

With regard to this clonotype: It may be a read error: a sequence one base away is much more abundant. The CDR3 bases are TGTGCCAGCAGCACGGGACTAGCCTCCTACAATGAGCAGTTCTTC. It yields the protein CASSTGLASYNEQFF. This chain joins TRBV5-4 and TRBJ2-1; 9 bases align to TRBD2. The length of the CDR3 is 15 residues. With V trimmed by 4 bases and J by 0 bases, 2 bases remained unmatched. CDR1 and CDR2 (germline): SGHNT, YYREEE (reference sequence).

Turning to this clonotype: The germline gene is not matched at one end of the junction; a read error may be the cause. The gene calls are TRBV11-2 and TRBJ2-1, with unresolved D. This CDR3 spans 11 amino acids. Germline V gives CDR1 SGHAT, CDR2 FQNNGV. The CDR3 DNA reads TGTGCCAACAGCTTAGCTTTGATGCCGTTCTTC. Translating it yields CANSLALMPFF.

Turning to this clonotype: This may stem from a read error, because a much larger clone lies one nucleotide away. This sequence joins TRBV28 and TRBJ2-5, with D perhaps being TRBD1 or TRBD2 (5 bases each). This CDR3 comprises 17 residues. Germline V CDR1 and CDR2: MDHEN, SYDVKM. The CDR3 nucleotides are TGTGCCAGCGGTTTAGGACCCCCAGGGAGCCTCCAAGAGACCCAGTACTTC. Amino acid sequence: CASGLGPPGSLQETQYF.

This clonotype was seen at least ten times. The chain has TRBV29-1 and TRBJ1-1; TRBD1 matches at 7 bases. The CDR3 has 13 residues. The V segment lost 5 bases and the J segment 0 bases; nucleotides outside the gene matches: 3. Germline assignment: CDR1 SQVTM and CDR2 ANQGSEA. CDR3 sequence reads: CSVSGQMNTEAFF. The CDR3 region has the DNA TGCAGCGTTTCGGGACAGATGAACACTGAAGCTTTCTTT.

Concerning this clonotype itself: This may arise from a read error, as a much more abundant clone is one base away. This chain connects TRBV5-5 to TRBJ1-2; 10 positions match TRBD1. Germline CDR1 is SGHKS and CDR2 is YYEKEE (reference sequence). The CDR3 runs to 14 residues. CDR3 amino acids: CASSLDGTGDGCTF. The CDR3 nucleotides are TGTGCCAGCAGCTTGGATGGGACAGGGGATGGCTGCACCTTC. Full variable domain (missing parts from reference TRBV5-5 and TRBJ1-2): DAGVTQSPTHLIKTRGQQVTLRCSPISGHKSVSWYQQVLGQGPQFIFQYYEKEERGRGNFPDRFSARQFPNYSSELNVNALLLGDSALYLCASSLDGTGDGCTFGSGTRLTVV.

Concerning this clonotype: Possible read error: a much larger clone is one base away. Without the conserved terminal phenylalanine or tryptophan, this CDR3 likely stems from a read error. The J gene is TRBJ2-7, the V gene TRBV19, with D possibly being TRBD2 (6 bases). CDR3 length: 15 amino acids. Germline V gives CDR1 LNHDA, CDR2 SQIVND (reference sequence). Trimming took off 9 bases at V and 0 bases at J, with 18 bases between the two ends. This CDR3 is CARFSGHFSSYEQYL. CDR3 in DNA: TGTGCCAGATTCAGCGGGCACTTTAGCTCCTACGAGCAGTACCTC.

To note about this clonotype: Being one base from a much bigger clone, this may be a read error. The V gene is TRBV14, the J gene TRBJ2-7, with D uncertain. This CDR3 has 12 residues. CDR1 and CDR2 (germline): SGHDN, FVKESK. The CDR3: CASIQYQDRQYF. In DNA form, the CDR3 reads TGTGCCAGCATCCAATACCAGGACCGGCAGTACTTC.

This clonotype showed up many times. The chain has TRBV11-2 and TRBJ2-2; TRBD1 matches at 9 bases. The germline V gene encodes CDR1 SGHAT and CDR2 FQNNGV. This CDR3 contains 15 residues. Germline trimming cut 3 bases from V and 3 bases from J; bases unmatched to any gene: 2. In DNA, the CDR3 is TGTGCCAGCAGCTTGGGACAGGGATACACCGGGGAGCTGTTTTTT. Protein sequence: CASSLGQGYTGELFF.

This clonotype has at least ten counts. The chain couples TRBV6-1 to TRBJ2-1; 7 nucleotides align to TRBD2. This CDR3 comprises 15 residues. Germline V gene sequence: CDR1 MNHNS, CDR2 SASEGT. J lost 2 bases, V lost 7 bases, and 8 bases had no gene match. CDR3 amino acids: CASTLAGAPYNEQFF. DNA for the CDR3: TGTGCCAGCACCCTGGCGGGAGCCCCCTACAATGAGCAGTTCTTC.

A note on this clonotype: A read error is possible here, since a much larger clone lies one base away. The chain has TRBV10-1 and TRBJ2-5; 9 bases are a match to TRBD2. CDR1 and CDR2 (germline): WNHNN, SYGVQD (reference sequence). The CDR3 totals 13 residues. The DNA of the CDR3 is TGCGCCGGCAGCCCCGGACTAGCGGAGACCCAGTACTTC. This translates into CAGSPGLAETQYF.

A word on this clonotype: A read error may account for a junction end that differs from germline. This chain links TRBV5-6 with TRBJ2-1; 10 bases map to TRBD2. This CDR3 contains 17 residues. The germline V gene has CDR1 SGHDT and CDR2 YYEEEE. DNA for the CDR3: TGTGTCAGCAGCCCCCCCACACCGGGACTAGCGTACAATGAGCAGTTCTTC. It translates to CVSSPPTPGLAYNEQFF.

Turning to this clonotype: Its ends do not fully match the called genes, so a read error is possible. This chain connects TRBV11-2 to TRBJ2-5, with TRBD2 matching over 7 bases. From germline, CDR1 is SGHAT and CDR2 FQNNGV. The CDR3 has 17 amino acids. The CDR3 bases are TGTACCAGCAGCTTTTCCGTAGCGGGTAGGTACCAAGAGACCCAGTACTTC. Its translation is CTSSFSVAGRYQETQYF.

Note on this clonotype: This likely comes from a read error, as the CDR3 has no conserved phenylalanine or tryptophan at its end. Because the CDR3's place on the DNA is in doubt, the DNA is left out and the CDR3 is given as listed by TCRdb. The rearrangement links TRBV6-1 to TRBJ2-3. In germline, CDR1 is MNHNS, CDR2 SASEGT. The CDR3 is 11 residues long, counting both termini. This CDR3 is CASSLYRVRYL.

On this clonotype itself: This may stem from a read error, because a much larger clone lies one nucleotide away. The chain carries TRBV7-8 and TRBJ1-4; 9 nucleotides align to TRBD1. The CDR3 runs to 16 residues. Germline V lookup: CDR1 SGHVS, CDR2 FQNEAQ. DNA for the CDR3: TGTGCCAGCAGCTCCTCGGGACAGGGAGCTAATGAAAAACTGTTATTT. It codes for CASSSSGQGANEKLLF.

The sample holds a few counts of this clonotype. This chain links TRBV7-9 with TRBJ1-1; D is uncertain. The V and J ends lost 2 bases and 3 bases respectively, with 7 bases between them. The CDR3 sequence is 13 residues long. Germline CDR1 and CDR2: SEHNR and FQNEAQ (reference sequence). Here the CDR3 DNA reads TGTGCCAGCAGCTTAAGCCGGGACACTGAAGCTTTCTTT. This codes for CASSLSRDTEAFF.

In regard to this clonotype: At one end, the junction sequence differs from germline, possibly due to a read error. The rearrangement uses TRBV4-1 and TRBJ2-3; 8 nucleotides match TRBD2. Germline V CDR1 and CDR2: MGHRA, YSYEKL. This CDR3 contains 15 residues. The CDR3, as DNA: TGCGCCACCAGCTACTGCGGGAGGAACAGAGATACGCAGTATTTT. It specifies CATSYCGRNRDTQYF.

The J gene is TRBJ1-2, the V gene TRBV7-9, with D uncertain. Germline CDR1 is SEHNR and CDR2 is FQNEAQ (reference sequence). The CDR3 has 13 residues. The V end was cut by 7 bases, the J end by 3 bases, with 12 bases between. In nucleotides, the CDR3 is TGTGCCAGCACCCCCGGGTTGCACTATGGCTACACCTTC. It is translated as CASTPGLHYGYTF.

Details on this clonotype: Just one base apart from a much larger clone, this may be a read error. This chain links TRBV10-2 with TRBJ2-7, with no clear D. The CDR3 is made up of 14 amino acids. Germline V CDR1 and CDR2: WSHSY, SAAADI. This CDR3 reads CASSEFNYVYEQCF. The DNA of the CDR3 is TGCGCCAGCAGTGAGTTTAACTACGTCTACGAGCAGTGCTTC.

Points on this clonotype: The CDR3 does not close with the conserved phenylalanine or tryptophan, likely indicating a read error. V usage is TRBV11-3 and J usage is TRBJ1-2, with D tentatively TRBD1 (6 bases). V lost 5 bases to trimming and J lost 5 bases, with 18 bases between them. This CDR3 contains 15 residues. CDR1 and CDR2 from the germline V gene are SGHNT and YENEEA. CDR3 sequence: CASSPGHTALYGYTL. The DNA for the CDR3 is TGTGCCAGCAGCCCGGGACACACGGCCTTGTATGGCTACACCCTC.

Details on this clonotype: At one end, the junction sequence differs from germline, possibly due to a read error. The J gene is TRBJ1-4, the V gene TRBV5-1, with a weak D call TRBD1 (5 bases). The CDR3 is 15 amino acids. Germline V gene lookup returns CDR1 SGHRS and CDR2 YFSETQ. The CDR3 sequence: CATSLGTATNEKLFF. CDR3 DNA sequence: TGCGCCACCAGCTTGGGGACGGCAACTAATGAAAAACTGTTTTTT.